The 12 T cell receptor beta chains in this list originate from one sample, sequenced in a study of blood T cell repertoires in COVID-19. The table came from immunoSEQ multiplex PCR; TCRdb's copy has only in-frame clones and leaves some out. The sample carries approximately 260,000 clones, roughly 87% recorded once. Sequenced: PBMCs or T cells enriched from blood (not recorded which). These TCRs come from a woman younger than 45 with acute COVID-19.

This chain links TRBV5-4 with TRBJ2-7; 12 nucleotides align to TRBD2. The trim removed 4 bases at V and 2 bases at J, leaving 4 bases unmatched. The CDR3 length is 15 residues. Germline V gene sequence: CDR1 SGHNT, CDR2 YYREEE (reference sequence). DNA of the CDR3: TGTGCCAGCAGCACCGGGACTAGCGGGCCCTACGAGCAGTACTTC. Translation gives CASSTGTSGPYEQYF.

A single count supports this clone. J is TRBJ2-1 and V is TRBV4-2; D perhaps matches TRBD2 (5 bases). V was clipped by 0 bases and J by 0 bases, with 9 bases between them. Per the germline V gene, CDR1 is LGHNA and CDR2 is YNFKEQ. CDR3 length: 16 residues. The CDR3 DNA reads TGTGCCAGCAGCCAAGAACCGGGAATCTCCTACAATGAGCAGTTCTTC. It yields the protein CASSQEPGISYNEQFF.

V gene TRBV7-2 combines with J gene TRBJ2-1; the match to TRBD2 covers 11 bases. The length of the CDR3 is 17 residues. Germline CDR1 SGHTA, CDR2 FQGNSA. The V and J ends lost 2 bases and 6 bases, in that order; junction bases with no gene match: 9. CDR3 protein: CASSLPVRLAGTNEQFF. Here the CDR3 DNA reads TGTGCCAGCAGCTTACCGGTTCGACTAGCGGGGACCAATGAGCAGTTCTTC.

V and J are TRBV30 and TRBJ1-5, with D possibly TRBD1 on 5 matching bases. The V gene lost 3 bases and the J gene lost 7 bases, with 19 bases spanning the gap. The CDR3 is made up of 15 amino acids. The germline gives CDR1 GTSNPN, CDR2 SVGIG (reference sequence). The CDR3 DNA reads TGTGCCTGGAGCCTGGCAGGGAATGATAGGCAGCCCCAGCATTTT. Translating it yields CAWSLAGNDRQPQHF.

This clone was observed a single time. This chain links TRBV28 with TRBJ1-2; the D is unclear. Germline V gene data show CDR1 as MDHEN and CDR2 as SYDVKM. V lost 4 bases and J lost 8, with 20 bases in between. CDR3 length equals 15 residues. The CDR3 region is CASSSADRARRGYTF. DNA for the CDR3: TGTGCCAGCAGTTCAGCGGACCGGGCCCGCAGAGGCTACACCTTC.

The J gene is TRBJ2-5, the V gene TRBV27, with D possibly TRBD1 on 6 matching bases. The V gene's germline CDR1 is MNHEY and CDR2 SMNVEV (reference sequence). This CDR3 has 16 amino acids. Trimming stripped 2 bases from V and 7 bases from J, with 20 bases between. The CDR3 DNA sequence: TGTGCCAGCAGTTTAGGTACAGGGCCCACGAGGTCGACCCAGTACTTC. Protein product: CASSLGTGPTRSTQYF.

The V call is TRBV6-5, the J call TRBJ1-4; D perhaps matches TRBD1 (5 bases). The CDR3 loop spans 13 amino acids. V lost 5 bases to trimming and J lost 7 bases, with 11 bases between them. Germline V lookup: CDR1 MNHEY, CDR2 SVGAGI. The CDR3 region is CASSRGVPEKLFF. The DNA for the CDR3 is TGTGCCAGCAGTCGGGGGGTACCTGAAAAACTGTTTTTT.

This chain uses TRBV9 with TRBJ2-1, with 7 bases aligning to TRBD1. This CDR3 is built from 15 residues. From germline, CDR1 is SGDLS and CDR2 YYNGEE. Trimming cost V 3 bases and J 0 bases; bases outside gene matches: 3. DNA of the CDR3: TGTGCCAGCAGCGCGACAGGGAGCTCCTACAATGAGCAGTTCTTC. This gives the protein CASSATGSSYNEQFF.

This chain joins TRBV9 and TRBJ2-1; a possible D gene is TRBD1 (6 bases). CDR3 length: 15 amino acids. Germline V gene data show CDR1 as SGDLS and CDR2 as YYNGEE. The V end was cut by 0 bases, the J end by 5 bases, with 12 bases between. CDR3 amino acids: CASSVDRVPNNEQFF. The CDR3 nucleotides are TGTGCCAGCAGCGTAGACAGGGTTCCCAACAATGAGCAGTTCTTC.

In this sample, this clone turned up once. The J gene is TRBJ2-1, the V gene TRBV7-8; the D gene is possibly TRBD2 (6 bases). Trimming left V 1 base short and J 4 bases short, with 29 bases between. This CDR3 comprises 21 residues. From germline, CDR1 is SGHVS and CDR2 FQNEAQ. CDR3 region: CASSLVGGTPDDKALYNEQFF. Written as DNA, the CDR3 is TGTGCCAGCAGCTTAGTTGGCGGGACCCCGGATGACAAAGCGTTGTACAATGAGCAGTTCTTC.

The J gene is TRBJ2-2, the V gene TRBV4-3; D may be TRBD2 (5 bases). Trimming stripped 0 bases from V and 2 bases from J, with 13 bases between. The CDR3 is made up of 17 amino acids. Germline V gives CDR1 LGHNA, CDR2 YSLEER. CDR3 sequence: CASSQDLPAVNTGELFF. The CDR3 bases are TGCGCCAGCAGCCAAGACCTTCCAGCGGTCAACACCGGGGAGCTGTTTTTT.

The rearrangement joins TRBV29-1 to TRBJ2-4; tentatively, D is TRBD1 (5 bases). The V gene lost 6 bases and the J gene lost 0 bases, with 9 bases spanning the gap. CDR1 SQVTM and CDR2 ANQGSEA come from the germline V gene. This CDR3 comprises 13 residues. DNA for the CDR3: TGCAGCGTAGCCAGGGTAGCCAAAAACATTCAGTACTTC. This sequence encodes CSVARVAKNIQYF. Looking up the rest from reference TRBV29-1 and TRBJ2-4 gives the full variable domain: SAVISQKPSRDICQRGTSLTIQCQVDSQVTMMFWYRQQPGQSLTLIATANQGSEATYESGFVIDKFPISRPNLTFSTLTVSNMSPEDSSIYLCSVARVAKNIQYFGAGTRLSVL.